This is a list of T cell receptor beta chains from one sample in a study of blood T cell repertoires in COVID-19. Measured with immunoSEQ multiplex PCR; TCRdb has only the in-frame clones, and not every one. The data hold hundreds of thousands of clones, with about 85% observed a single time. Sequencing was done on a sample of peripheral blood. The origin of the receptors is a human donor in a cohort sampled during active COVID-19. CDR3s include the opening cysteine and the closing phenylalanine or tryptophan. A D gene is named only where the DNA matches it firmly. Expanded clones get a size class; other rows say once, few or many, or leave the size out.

CDR3nt: TGCGCCAGCAGCTTGAGCGAAAGCGGGTACTTTTCCTACGAGCAGTACTTC; CDR3aa: CASSLSESGYFSYEQYF; j_gene: TRBJ2-7; d_gene: NA; v_gene: TRBV5-1; abundance: NA
CDR3nt: TGTGCCAGCAGCCAAGTGGCTAGCGGGACCTACGAGCAGTACTTC; CDR3aa: CASSQVASGTYEQYF; j_gene: TRBJ2-7; d_gene: TRBD2; v_gene: TRBV4-2; abundance: NA
CDR3nt: TGTGCCAGCCGCGGACAGCTTACGGGAGGCTACACCTTC; CDR3aa: CASRGQLTGGYTF; j_gene: TRBJ1-2; d_gene: NA; v_gene: TRBV19; abundance: NA
CDR3nt: TGTGCCAGTAGCACCAGGGGGCCTGGGGCCAACGTCCTGACTTTC; CDR3aa: CASSTRGPGANVLTF; j_gene: TRBJ2-6; d_gene: TRBD1; v_gene: TRBV19; abundance: NA
CDR3nt: TGTGCCAGCAGCTTAGCAGGGCGGGGAGAGACCCAGTACTTC; CDR3aa: CASSLAGRGETQYF; j_gene: TRBJ2-5; d_gene: NA; v_gene: TRBV7-2; abundance: NA
CDR3nt: TGTGCCAGCAGTCTAGACAGCGCCAACTATGGCTACACCTTC; CDR3aa: CASSLDSANYGYTF; j_gene: TRBJ1-2; d_gene: NA; v_gene: TRBV28; abundance: NA
CDR3nt: TGCGCCAGCAGCTCCGGGACAGGGGGCTATGGCTACACCTTC; CDR3aa: CASSSGTGGYGYTF; j_gene: TRBJ1-2; d_gene: TRBD1; v_gene: TRBV5-1; abundance: few
CDR3nt: TGTGCCAGCAGCCAAGTGGGACTAGCGGGAGGGCCGAACACCGGGGAGCTGTTTTTT; CDR3aa: CASSQVGLAGGPNTGELFF; j_gene: TRBJ2-2; d_gene: TRBD2; v_gene: TRBV3-1/TRBV3-2; abundance: NA
CDR3nt: TGTGCCAGCAGCCGCATGGGGGCACAAGAGACCCAGTACTTC; CDR3aa: CASSRMGAQETQYF; j_gene: TRBJ2-5; d_gene: NA; v_gene: TRBV7-9; abundance: NA
CDR3nt: TGTGCCAGCAGCCCCTTCGGACTAGCGGGTGAGAATGAGCAGTTCTTC; CDR3aa: CASSPFGLAGENEQFF; j_gene: TRBJ2-1; d_gene: TRBD2; v_gene: TRBV3-1/TRBV3-2; abundance: NA
CDR3nt: TGTGCCAGCAGCGCGAGCAGGGGTCTTGGGGCCAACGTCCTGACTTTC; CDR3aa: CASSASRGLGANVLTF; j_gene: TRBJ2-6; d_gene: NA; v_gene: TRBV5-4; abundance: few
CDR3nt: TGTGCCAGCAGTGAATTTGGCGGCTCCTACAATGAGCAGTTCTTC; CDR3aa: CASSEFGGSYNEQFF; j_gene: TRBJ2-1; d_gene: NA; v_gene: TRBV25-1; abundance: once
CDR3nt: TGTGCCAGCAGTGCGCAGGGCAGTGGCTACACCTTC; CDR3aa: CASSAQGSGYTF; j_gene: TRBJ1-2; d_gene: NA; v_gene: TRBV2; abundance: NA
CDR3nt: TGTGCCAGCTCACCTCCAACTAGCGGGAGAATTAATGGAATGGGGAATGAGCAGTTCTTC; CDR3aa: CASSPPTSGRINGMGNEQFF; j_gene: TRBJ2-1; d_gene: TRBD2; v_gene: TRBV18; abundance: NA
CDR3nt: TGTGCCAGCAGTGGGGCCAGTAGGCGACAGGCCCATGGCTACACCTTC; CDR3aa: CASSGASRRQAHGYTF; j_gene: TRBJ1-2; d_gene: NA; v_gene: TRBV25-1; abundance: NA
CDR3nt: TGTGCCAGCAGCCCAACCCACAGGGCTGAAGCTTTCTTT; CDR3aa: CASSPTHRAEAFF; j_gene: TRBJ1-1; d_gene: NA; v_gene: TRBV5-4; abundance: NA
CDR3nt: TGTGCCAGCAGTTTCTTATATACGCAGTATTTT; CDR3aa: CASSFLYTQYF; j_gene: TRBJ2-3; d_gene: NA; v_gene: TRBV28; abundance: NA
CDR3nt: TGCGCCAGTAACAATATGAATGAGCAGTTCTTC; CDR3aa: CASNNMNEQFF; j_gene: TRBJ2-1; d_gene: NA; v_gene: TRBV5-1; abundance: NA
CDR3nt: TGTGCCAGCAGCAGGGAGTCTGGGGCAGATACGCAGTATTTT; CDR3aa: CASSRESGADTQYF; j_gene: TRBJ2-3; d_gene: NA; v_gene: TRBV9; abundance: once
CDR3nt: TGCAGTGCTAATAGAGGGGATACGCAGTATTTT; CDR3aa: CSANRGDTQYF; j_gene: TRBJ2-3; d_gene: NA; v_gene: TRBV20-1; abundance: once